This TCR beta chain was profiled in a study of CD8 T cells in Susac syndrome. RNA totalling roughly 0.5 to 1 ug underwent reverse transcription with random hexamers. MiXCR, applied by TCRdb to the immunoSEQ multiplex PCR reads, yields one record per CDR3 protein. The data show approximately 260,000 distinct CDR3 sequences, 90% to 96% seen once. Study-level results: The CD4+ T cell repertoires in Susac syndrome did not show any clonal expansion.

CD8+ and CD4+ blood T cells underwent TCR beta sequencing. Patients with Susac syndrome met the recently defined diagnostic criteria for definite or probable disease. Germline V gene lookup returns CDR1 DFQATT and CDR2 SNEGSKA (reference sequence). The CDR3 has 16 amino acids. The ends were cut back, 7 bases at V and 1 base at J, with 22 bases in the middle. As to this clonotype: The antigen remains unidentified.

The V call is TRBV20-1, the J call TRBJ1-1, with D possibly TRBD1 on 5 matching bases. This clonotype was obtained from a human donor with Susac syndrome. The material sequenced was CD4+ T cells from PBMCs. CDR3 coding DNA: TGCAGTGTTTTTCCGGAAACAGGCTTGCGGAACACTGAAGCTTTCTTT. It encodes CSVFPETGLRNTEAFF.